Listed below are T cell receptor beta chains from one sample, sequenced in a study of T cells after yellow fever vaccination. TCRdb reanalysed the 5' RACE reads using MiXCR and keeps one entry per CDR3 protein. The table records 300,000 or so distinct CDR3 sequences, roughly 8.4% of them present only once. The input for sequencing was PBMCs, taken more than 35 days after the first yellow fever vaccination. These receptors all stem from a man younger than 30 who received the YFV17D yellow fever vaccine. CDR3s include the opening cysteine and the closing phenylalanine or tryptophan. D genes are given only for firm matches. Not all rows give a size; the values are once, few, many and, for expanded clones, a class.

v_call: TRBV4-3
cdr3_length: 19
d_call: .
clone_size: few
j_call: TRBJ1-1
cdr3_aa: CASSQDLTGYSSLNTEAFF
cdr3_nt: TGCGCCAGCAGCCAAGATCTTACCGGGTATAGCAGCCTGAACACTGAAGCTTTCTTT

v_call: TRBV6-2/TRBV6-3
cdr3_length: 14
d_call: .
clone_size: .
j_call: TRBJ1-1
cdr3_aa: CASTYQAGYTEAFF
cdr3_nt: TGTGCCAGCACCTACCAGGCGGGGTACACTGAAGCTTTCTTT

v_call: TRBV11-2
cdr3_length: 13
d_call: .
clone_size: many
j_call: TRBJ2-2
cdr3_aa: CASSLQPPGELFF
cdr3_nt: TGTGCCAGCAGCCTCCAGCCCCCCGGGGAGCTGTTTTTT

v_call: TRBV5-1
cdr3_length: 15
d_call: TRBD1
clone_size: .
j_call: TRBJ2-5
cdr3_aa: CASSLQGANEETQYF
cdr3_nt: TGCGCCAGCAGCTTGCAGGGGGCTAACGAAGAGACCCAGTACTTC

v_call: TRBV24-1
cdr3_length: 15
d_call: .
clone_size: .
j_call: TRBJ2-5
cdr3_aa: CATSDSSTPGETQYF
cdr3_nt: TGTGCCACCAGTGATTCCTCGACCCCTGGAGAGACCCAGTACTTC

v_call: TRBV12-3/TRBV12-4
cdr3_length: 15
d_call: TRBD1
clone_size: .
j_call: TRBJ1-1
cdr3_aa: CASSLQGGVRTEAFF
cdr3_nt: TGTGCCAGCAGCTTGCAGGGGGGCGTGAGAACTGAAGCTTTCTTT

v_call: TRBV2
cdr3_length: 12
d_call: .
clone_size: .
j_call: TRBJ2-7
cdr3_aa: CASGGLSYEQYF
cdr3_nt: TGTGCCAGCGGGGGGCTCTCCTACGAGCAGTACTTC

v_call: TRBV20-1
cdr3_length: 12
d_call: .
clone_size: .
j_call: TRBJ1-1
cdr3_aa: CSAKNPNTEAFF
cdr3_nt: TGCAGTGCTAAGAATCCGAACACTGAAGCTTTCTTT

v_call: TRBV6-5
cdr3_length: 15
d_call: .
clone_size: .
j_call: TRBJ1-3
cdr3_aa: CASSYSGTSGNTIYF
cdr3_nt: TGTGCCAGCAGTTACTCGGGGACAAGTGGAAACACCATATATTTT

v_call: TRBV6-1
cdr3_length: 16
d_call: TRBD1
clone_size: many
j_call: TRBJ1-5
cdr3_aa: CASSPQGAWGNQPQHF
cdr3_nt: TGTGCCAGCAGCCCCCAGGGGGCTTGGGGCAATCAGCCCCAGCATTTT

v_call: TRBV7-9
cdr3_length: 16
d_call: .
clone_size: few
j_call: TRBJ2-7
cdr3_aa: CASSPYAGTLVYEQYF
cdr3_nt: TGTGCCAGCAGCCCTTACGCCGGGACACTCGTCTACGAGCAGTACTTC

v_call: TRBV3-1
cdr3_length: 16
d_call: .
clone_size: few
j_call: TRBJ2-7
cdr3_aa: CASSQDLGHPSDEQYF
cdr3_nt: TGTGCCAGCAGCCAAGACCTAGGACACCCGTCGGACGAGCAGTACTTC

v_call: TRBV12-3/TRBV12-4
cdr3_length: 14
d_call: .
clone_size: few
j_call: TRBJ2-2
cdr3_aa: CASSSVPNTGELFF
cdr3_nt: TGTGCCAGCAGTTCGGTCCCGAACACCGGGGAGCTGTTTTTT

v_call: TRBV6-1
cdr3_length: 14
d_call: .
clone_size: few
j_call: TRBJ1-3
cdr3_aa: CASTRRNSGNTIYF
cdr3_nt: TGTGCCAGCACACGGCGGAACTCTGGAAACACCATATATTTT

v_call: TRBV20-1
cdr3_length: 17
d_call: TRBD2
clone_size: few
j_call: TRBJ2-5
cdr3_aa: CSARMVGGGPPQETQYF
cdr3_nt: TGCAGTGCCCGAATGGTGGGCGGGGGGCCCCCCCAAGAGACCCAGTACTTC

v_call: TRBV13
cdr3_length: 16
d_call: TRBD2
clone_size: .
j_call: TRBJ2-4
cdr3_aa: CASSFRGRGAQNIQYF
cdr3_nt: TGTGCCAGCAGCTTTCGTGGGAGGGGCGCCCAAAACATTCAGTACTTC

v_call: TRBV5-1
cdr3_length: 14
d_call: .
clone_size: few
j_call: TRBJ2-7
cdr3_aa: CASSRGPSSYEQYF
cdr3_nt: TGCGCCAGCAGCCGTGGACCGAGCTCCTACGAGCAGTACTTC

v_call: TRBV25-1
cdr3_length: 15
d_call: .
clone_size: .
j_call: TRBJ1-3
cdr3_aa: CASSEPGARGNTIYF
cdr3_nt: TGTGCCAGCAGTGAACCAGGGGCCCGTGGAAACACCATATATTTT

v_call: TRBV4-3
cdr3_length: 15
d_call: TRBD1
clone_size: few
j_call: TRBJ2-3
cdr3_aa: CASSRGQSNTDTQYF
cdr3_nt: TGCGCCAGCAGCCGGGGACAGAGTAACACAGATACGCAGTATTTT

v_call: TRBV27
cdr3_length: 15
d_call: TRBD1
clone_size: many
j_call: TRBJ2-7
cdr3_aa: CASSLAGTGSYEQYF
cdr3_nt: TGTGCCAGCAGTCTCGCCGGGACAGGCTCCTACGAGCAGTACTTC

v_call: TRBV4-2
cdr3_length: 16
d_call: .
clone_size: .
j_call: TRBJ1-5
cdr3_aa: CASSQDLGGGNQPQHF
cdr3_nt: TGTGCCAGCAGCCAAGACCTGGGAGGAGGCAATCAGCCCCAGCATTTT

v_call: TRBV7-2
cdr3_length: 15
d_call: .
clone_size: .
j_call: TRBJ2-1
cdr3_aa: CASSFGPGGYNEQFF
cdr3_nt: .

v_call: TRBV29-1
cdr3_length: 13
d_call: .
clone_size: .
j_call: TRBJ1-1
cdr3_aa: CSVEGRMGTEAFF
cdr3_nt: TGCAGCGTTGAGGGGAGGATGGGCACTGAAGCTTTCTTT

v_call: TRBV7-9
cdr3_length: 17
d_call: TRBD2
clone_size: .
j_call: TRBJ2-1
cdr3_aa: CASSFLASGGANDEQFF
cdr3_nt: TGTGCCAGCAGCTTTCTCGCTAGCGGGGGAGCAAACGATGAGCAGTTCTTC

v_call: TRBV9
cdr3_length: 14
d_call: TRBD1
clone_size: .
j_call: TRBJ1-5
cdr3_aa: CASSAATGNQPQHF
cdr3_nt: TGTGCCAGCAGCGCGGCGACAGGGAATCAGCCCCAGCATTTT

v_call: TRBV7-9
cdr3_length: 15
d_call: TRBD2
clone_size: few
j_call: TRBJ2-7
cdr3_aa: CASSPRGGVEGEQYF
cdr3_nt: TGTGCCAGCAGCCCAAGGGGAGGGGTTGAAGGGGAGCAGTACTTC

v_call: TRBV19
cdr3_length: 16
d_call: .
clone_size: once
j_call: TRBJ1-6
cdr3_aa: CASTAGWGQYNSPLHF
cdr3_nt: TGTGCCAGTACCGCCGGGTGGGGACAATATAATTCACCCCTCCACTTT